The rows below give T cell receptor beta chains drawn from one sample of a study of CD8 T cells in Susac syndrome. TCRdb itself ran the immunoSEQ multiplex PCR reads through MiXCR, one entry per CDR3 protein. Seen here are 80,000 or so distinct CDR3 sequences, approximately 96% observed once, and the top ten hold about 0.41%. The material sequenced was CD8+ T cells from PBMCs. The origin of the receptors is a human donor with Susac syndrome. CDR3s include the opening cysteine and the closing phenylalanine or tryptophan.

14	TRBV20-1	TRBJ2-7	CSASKGGDSYEQYF
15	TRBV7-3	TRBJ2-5	CASSLTGDSQETQYF
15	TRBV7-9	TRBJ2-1	CASSAPGQGLNEQFF
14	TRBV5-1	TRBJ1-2	CASSFLTGGNGYTF
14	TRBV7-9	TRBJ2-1	CASTKQGANNEQFF
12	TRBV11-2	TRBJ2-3	CASSLGGDSQYF
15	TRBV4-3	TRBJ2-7	CASSQERSGSHEQYF
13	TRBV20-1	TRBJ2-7	CSAHLGAAVEQYF
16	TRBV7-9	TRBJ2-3	CASSPGGAPSTDTQYF
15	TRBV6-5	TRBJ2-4	CASSTSEAGKNIQYF
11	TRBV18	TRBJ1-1	CASSGPGEAFF
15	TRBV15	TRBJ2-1	CATSRDWGGGDEQFF
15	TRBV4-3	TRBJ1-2	CASSQGHPRTYGYTF
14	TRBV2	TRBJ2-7	CASSDGGRVYEQYF
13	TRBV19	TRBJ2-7	CASSISLSYEQYF